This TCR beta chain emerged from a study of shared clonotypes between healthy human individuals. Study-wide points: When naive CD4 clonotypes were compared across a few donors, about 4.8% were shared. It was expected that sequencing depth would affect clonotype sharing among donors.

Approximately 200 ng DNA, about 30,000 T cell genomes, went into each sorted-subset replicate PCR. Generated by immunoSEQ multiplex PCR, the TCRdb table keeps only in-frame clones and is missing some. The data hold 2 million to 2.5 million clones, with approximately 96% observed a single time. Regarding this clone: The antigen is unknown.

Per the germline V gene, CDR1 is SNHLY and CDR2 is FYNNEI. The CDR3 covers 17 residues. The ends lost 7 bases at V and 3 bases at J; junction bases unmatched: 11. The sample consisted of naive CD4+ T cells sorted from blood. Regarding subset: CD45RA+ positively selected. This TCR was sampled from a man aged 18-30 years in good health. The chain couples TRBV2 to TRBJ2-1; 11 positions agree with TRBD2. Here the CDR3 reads CASNVASGRTGYNEQFF. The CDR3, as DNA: TGTGCCAGCAATGTGGCTAGCGGGAGGACAGGCTACAATGAGCAGTTCTTC.